This TCR beta chain was sequenced for a study of prognosis after radiotherapy for stage I lung cancer. Study observations and caveats: Unique TCR clone counts went down once patients had stereotactic body radiation therapy, median about 10,000 versus 6,900. Whether the expanded TCR clones were tumor-specific was not determined.

Blood was drawn (approximately 6 milliliters of peripheral blood) at each of two time points. V was cut by 1 base and J by 6 bases, with 8 bases left in between. This CDR3 has 12 amino acids. Germline V gives CDR1 SGHKS, CDR2 YYEKEE (reference sequence). Two-round multiplex PCR, the amplification method, yielded TCR beta CDR3 from genomic DNA. With primers specific to each TRBV and TRBJ gene, the first-round PCR was performed. TCRdb analysed the multiplex PCR reads with MiXCR anew, one entry per CDR3 protein. The profile shows around 56,000 distinct CDR3 sequences, less than 30% of them singletons. Ten or more counts support this clonotype. No antigen is known for it.

The receptor comes from a donor older than 45 with non-small cell lung cancer. V is TRBV5-5 and J is TRBJ2-7, with D tentatively TRBD2 (6 bases). This sample comprised PBMCs, obtained before or after stereotactic body radiation therapy (not recorded which). CDR3 sequence (DNA): TGTGCCAGCAGCTTGAACGGGGGCGAGCAGTACTTC. Its protein product is CASSLNGGEQYF. Full variable domain (outside the CDR3, taken from reference TRBV5-5 and TRBJ2-7): DAGVTQSPTHLIKTRGQQVTLRCSPISGHKSVSWYQQVLGQGPQFIFQYYEKEERGRGNFPDRFSARQFPNYSSELNVNALLLGDSALYLCASSLNGGEQYFGPGTRLTVT.